This T cell receptor (beta chain) was sequenced during a study of T cell responses to AZD1222 COVID-19 vaccine. On the study more broadly: Timing groups of about 4 and about 12 weeks for second doses were pooled.

Germline V gene sequence: CDR1 DFQATT, CDR2 SNEGSKA (reference sequence). The CDR3 extends over 15 amino acids. V gave up 3 bases and J gave up 5 bases, with 17 bases separating them. Profiled with immunoSEQ multiplex PCR; TCRdb holds only in-frame clones, not every one. The data show some 99,000 clones, with 75% to 90% seen just once and approximately 4.7% held by the top ten. General study results and limits: White British ancestry dominated among donors, who included more females, and clonal diversity was possibly underestimated. Across the whole spike, CD4 TCRs peaked at regions 160-218 and 743-854.

Details on this clone: Antigen: not known.

Sequenced here: peripheral blood, sampled on day 0 of AZD1222 vaccination. The TCR sequence derives from an adult in good health. V gene TRBV20-1 combines with J gene TRBJ2-1; D possibly matches TRBD1 or TRBD2 (5 bases each). The CDR3 DNA reads as TGCAGTGCTAGTGCCGGGACCCGTGCCGACAATGAGCAGTTCTTC. Residues: CSASAGTRADNEQFF.